This TCR beta chain was retrieved from a study of metastatic and nonmetastatic thyroid tumors. TCRdb re-clonotyped the PCR reads through MiXCR. The sample records around 18,000 clones, under 25% being singletons. Each patient went into thyroid surgery without having received any treatment. V was pared by 4 bases and J by 0 bases, with 8 bases between. There are 14 residues in the CDR3. Germline lookup yields CDR1 SGHTA and CDR2 FQGNSA. V usage is TRBV7-2 and J usage is TRBJ2-3; D unclear. The sequencing input was tumor tissue. The receptor comes from a female donor with papillary thyroid cancer or a benign thyroid nodule (not recorded which). Some clones in this sample may be carry-over from other donors' samples. CDR3 in DNA: TGTGCCAGCAGCTCGTTTGGCAGCACAGATACGCAGTATTTT. This encodes CASSSFGSTDTQYF.